The rows below give T cell receptor beta chains drawn from one sample of a study of blood T cell repertoires in COVID-19. Measured with immunoSEQ multiplex PCR; TCRdb has only the in-frame clones, and not every one. The table includes more than 70,000 clones, about 86% detected once. The sample was peripheral blood. The receptors were gathered from a woman of 80 years or more in a cohort sampled during active or convalescent COVID-19. Both conserved end residues are part of each CDR3. A D gene is named only where the DNA matches it firmly. Where a row states a size, it is once, few, many or the class of an expanded clone; other rows omit it.

J | V | D | size | DNA | CDR3
TRBJ1-4 | TRBV19 | - | - | TGTGCCAGTATCCCAGGGTGGGGGACACCAGCAACTAATGAAAAACTGTTTTTT | CASIPGWGTPATNEKLFF
TRBJ1-3 | TRBV5-1 | - | - | TGCGCCAGCAGCTTGGACAGGGTCACTGGAAACACCATATATTTT | CASSLDRVTGNTIYF
TRBJ1-1 | TRBV7-3 | TRBD1 | once | TGTGCCAGCAGCTCTGGCCCGGACAGGGAAGCTTTCTTT | CASSSGPDREAFF
TRBJ1-2 | TRBV14 | TRBD1 | - | TGTGCCAGCAGCCCAAGACGGACAGGGGAGGGCTACACCTTC | CASSPRRTGEGYTF
TRBJ1-2 | TRBV7-9 | - | - | TGTGCCAGCAGCTTACCCCAGGGGAAAAAGGGCGACTATGGCTACACCTTC | CASSLPQGKKGDYGYTF
TRBJ1-2 | TRBV5-8 | - | - | TGTGCCAGCAGCCCCGACCAGACAGGAATCTATGGCTACACCTTC | CASSPDQTGIYGYTF
TRBJ2-3 | TRBV24-1 | - | - | TGTGCCACCAGTGGTGCAGGGGTGGATACGCAGTATTTT | CATSGAGVDTQYF
TRBJ1-5 | TRBV18 | - | - | TGTGCCAGCTCACCAGACAGGTTGGAAAGTCAGCCCCAGCATTTT | CASSPDRLESQPQHF
TRBJ1-1 | TRBV5-1 | TRBD1 | - | TGCGCCAGCAGCCCACGGACAGGGCCGTCCACTGAAGCTTTCTTT | CASSPRTGPSTEAFF
TRBJ2-5 | TRBV3-1/TRBV3-2 | TRBD1 | - | TGTGCCAGCAGCCAAGGGACAGGGGCGGGGAAGACCCAGTACTTC | CASSQGTGAGKTQYF
TRBJ2-3 | TRBV5-5 | - | once | TGTGCCAGCAGCTCTATGCTAGGGGCTAGCACAGATACGCAGTATTTT | CASSSMLGASTDTQYF
TRBJ2-7 | TRBV3-1/TRBV3-2 | TRBD2 | - | TGTGCCAGCAGCCCCGGGACTAGTTTAAACTCCTACGAGCAGTACTTC | CASSPGTSLNSYEQYF
TRBJ1-2 | TRBV27 | - | - | TGTGCCAGCAAAATGGCGGGGAGTGATGGCTACACCTTC | CASKMAGSDGYTF
TRBJ2-1 | TRBV15 | TRBD2 | - | TGTGCCACCAGCAAGAGCGGGAGGGCCACCTACAATGAGCAGTTCTTC | CATSKSGRATYNEQFF
TRBJ2-7 | TRBV6-5 | TRBD2 | - | TGTGCCAGCGAGAGACTAGCGGGTGCCTACGAGCAGTACTTC | CASERLAGAYEQYF
TRBJ2-3 | TRBV11-2 | - | - | TGTGCCAGCAGCTTAAAATCTAGCAGAACAGATACGCAGTATTTT | CASSLKSSRTDTQYF
TRBJ2-1 | TRBV29-1 | TRBD1 | once | TGCAGCGACTGGACAGGGGCAGGGGAGCAGTTCTTC | CSDWTGAGEQFF
TRBJ1-5 | TRBV7-3 | - | - | TGTGCCAGTGCTACAGGTCGCAATCAGCCCCAGCATTTT | CASATGRNQPQHF
TRBJ1-5 | TRBV24-1 | - | - | TGTGCCACCAGTGATTCTGGAGGGCAGCCCCAGCATTTT | CATSDSGGQPQHF
TRBJ1-1 | TRBV7-2 | TRBD1 | once | TGTGCCAGCAGCTTTAGACAGGGTACGAATGAAGCTTTCTTT | CASSFRQGTNEAFF
TRBJ2-5 | TRBV4-1 | - | - | TGCGCCAGCAGCCAGGAGGAGCGGACCCAAGAGACCCAGTACTTC | CASSQEERTQETQYF
TRBJ1-2 | TRBV18 | TRBD1 | - | TGTGCCAGCTCCGGGACAGGGGGCTATGGCTACACCTTC | CASSGTGGYGYTF
TRBJ2-7 | TRBV2 | TRBD2 | - | TGTGCCAGCCGAGCGGGAGTCTTCTACGAGCAGTACTTC | CASRAGVFYEQYF
TRBJ2-5 | TRBV10-1 | TRBD2 | - | TGCGCCAGCAGTGATAATAGCGGGAGCGGCCAAGAGACCCAGTACTTC | CASSDNSGSGQETQYF